The 19 T cell receptor beta chains below were found in one sample sequenced in a study of CD8+CD57+ T cells in acquired aplastic anemia (dated by TCRdb to the late 2010s). Instrument used: Illumina HiSeq 2000. TCR beta VDJ combination and CDR3 sequence profiling used genomic DNA as the template. TCRdb ran its own pipeline on the public reads, namely fastp trimming at Q25 and MiXCR clone calling, and kept in-frame beta chains. Under each unique CDR3 protein, matching rows form one entry showing the most common genes and DNA. Across this sample there are 200,000 or so distinct CDR3 sequences, with under 50% seen only once. About 20% of the sample comes from the top ten. Expansion of CD8+CD57+ cells had been shown by flow cytometry in the patients chosen for sequencing. Sequenced material: sorted CD4+, CD8+, or CD8+CD57+ T cells (not recorded which) from PBMCs. All receptors derive from a human donor with aplastic anemia.

This clonotype occurred once. The chain is built from TRBV7-8 and TRBJ2-7, with TRBD1 matching over 11 bases. The germline CDR1 and CDR2 sequences are SGHVS and FQNEAQ. The CDR3 runs to 15 residues. Trimming cost V 4 bases and J 5 bases; bases outside gene matches: 7. This CDR3 reads CASSSGTGGFHEQYF. DNA for the CDR3: TGTGCCAGCAGCTCCGGGACAGGGGGTTTCCACGAGCAGTACTTC. Together with reference TRBV7-8 and TRBJ2-7, the CDR3 gives the full variable domain: GAGVSQSPRYKVAKRGQDVALRCDPISGHVSLFWYQQALGQGPEFLTYFQNEAQLDKSGLPSDRFFAERPEGSVSTLKIQRTQQEDSAVYLCASSSGTGGFHEQYFGPGTRLTVT.

This chain uses TRBV4-1 with TRBJ1-2; no clear D gene. The CDR3 covers 15 residues. Germline CDR1 reads MGHRA; CDR2 reads YSYEKL. V lost 0 bases and J lost 6, with 14 bases in between. For the CDR3, the DNA is TGCGCCAGCAGCCAAGAAATTGGGCGAGTGGATGGCTACACCTTC. This encodes CASSQEIGRVDGYTF.

This clonotype was counted a few times. The chain joins TRBV3-1 to TRBJ1-1; 9 nucleotides line up with TRBD1. V gave up 1 base and J gave up 1 base; unmatched junction bases: 10. Germline CDR1 is LGHDT and CDR2 is YNNKEL (reference sequence). The CDR3 sequence is 18 residues long. The CDR3 sequence is CASSQATAEGQGNTEAFF. The CDR3 DNA follows: TGTGCCAGCAGCCAAGCTACGGCTGAGGGACAGGGGAACACTGAAGCTTTCTTT.

The chain has TRBV7-9 and TRBJ2-7; D is undetermined. This CDR3 region has 14 residues. V was trimmed by 5 bases and J by 3 bases, leaving 14 bases between them. Germline V lookup: CDR1 SEHNR, CDR2 FQNEAQ (reference sequence). CDR3 sequence (DNA): TGTGCCAGCAGCACCCCTCAGCAGGTCTACGAGCAGTACTTC. It is translated as CASSTPQQVYEQYF.

V is TRBV20-1 and J is TRBJ2-1; D is perhaps TRBD1 (5 bases). CDR1 is DFQATT, CDR2 SNEGSKA, per germline (reference sequence). The CDR3 totals 11 residues. The V and J ends lost 5 bases and 8 bases respectively, with 10 bases between them. In nucleotides, the CDR3 is TGCAGTGCTCCTCGACAGTATGAGCAGTTCTTC. This sequence encodes CSAPRQYEQFF.

The V call is TRBV25-1, the J call TRBJ1-5, with 8 nucleotides matching TRBD1. This CDR3 has 14 residues. V lost 7 bases and J lost 0; bases outside the gene matches: 2. Per the germline V gene, CDR1 is MGHDK and CDR2 is SYGVNS. CDR3 sequence (DNA): TGTGCCAGCATGGGACAGGATAGCAATCAGCCCCAGCATTTT. Translated: CASMGQDSNQPQHF.

The J gene is TRBJ1-1, the V gene TRBV10-3, with D unresolved. CDR3 size: 14 residues. Germline V gene lookup returns CDR1 ENHRY and CDR2 SYGVKD. V lost 6 bases and J 2 bases, leaving 13 bases between the germline ends. The CDR3 DNA reads TGTGCCATCAGCTACACAGCGTCTAACACTGAAGCTTTCTTT. Protein product: CAISYTASNTEAFF.

The V call is TRBV2, the J call TRBJ1-2, with 10 bases matching TRBD1. V gave up 8 bases and J gave up 2 bases; unmatched junction bases: 5. The CDR3 totals 14 residues. The germline V gene encodes CDR1 SNHLY and CDR2 FYNNEI. This chain's CDR3 is CASGTGELNYGYTF. The CDR3 coding sequence is TGTGCCAGCGGGACAGGGGAGCTCAACTATGGCTACACCTTC.

This clonotype was counted many times. This chain connects TRBV6-1 to TRBJ2-7; TRBD1 matches at 8 bases. The trim removed 2 bases at V and 5 bases at J, leaving 11 bases unmatched. Germline CDR1 MNHNS, CDR2 SASEGT. The CDR3 covers 16 residues. CDR3 region: CASSEPGGRSPDEQYF. As DNA, the CDR3 is TGTGCCAGCAGTGAACCAGGGGGCCGCAGCCCCGACGAGCAGTACTTC.

This clonotype occurred once. The V gene is TRBV9, the J gene TRBJ1-5, with D possibly matching TRBD1 (5 bases). The CDR3 has 14 amino acids. Germline CDR1 and CDR2: SGDLS and YYNGEE. Trimming cost V 3 bases and J 8 bases, with 15 bases left between them. The CDR3 DNA reads TGTGCCAGCAGCGGTGACGGGCAGGGTAAGCCCCAGCATTTT. Its protein product is CASSGDGQGKPQHF.

The chain combines TRBV7-8 with TRBJ2-3; 12 nucleotides align to TRBD2. After removal of 4 bases from V and 5 bases from J, the junction contained 10 bases not matched to a gene. Germline V gene lookup returns CDR1 SGHVS and CDR2 FQNEAQ. The CDR3 runs 17 residues. The chain's CDR3 is CASSSPLAGGRGDTQYF. The CDR3 DNA is TGTGCCAGCAGCTCGCCCCTAGCGGGGGGGCGGGGAGATACGCAGTATTTT.

The table lists this clonotype with many counts. The V gene is TRBV2, the J gene TRBJ2-3; D might be TRBD2 (5 bases). CDR3 length: 15 residues. V was shortened by 4 bases and J by 4 bases, with 15 bases between the two germline ends. CDR1 SNHLY and CDR2 FYNNEI come from the germline V gene. In DNA, the CDR3 is TGTGCCAGCAGTGTTGGGTCCCCCGGGGCAGATACGCAGTATTTT. Its translation: CASSVGSPGADTQYF. Combining the CDR3 with reference TRBV2 and TRBJ2-3 gives the whole variable domain EPEVTQTPSHQVTQMGQEVILRCVPISNHLYFYWYRQILGQKVEFLVSFYNNEISEKSEIFDDQFSVERPDGSNFTLKIRSTKLEDSAMYFCASSVGSPGADTQYFGPGTRLTVL.

In DNA, the CDR3 is TGTGCCAGCAGTGATGTGTCGCGGAACACTGAAGCTTTCTTT. This gives the protein CASSDVSRNTEAFF. The chain uses TRBV2 and TRBJ1-1; D is unresolved. Germline CDR1 reads SNHLY; CDR2 reads FYNNEI. The V end lost 3 bases, the J end lost 1 base, and 9 bases lay between the germline ends. The CDR3 extends over 14 amino acids.

The chain links TRBV24-1 to TRBJ2-7; D is undetermined. V was pared by 4 bases and J by 1 base, with 16 bases between. Germline loops: CDR1 KGHDR, CDR2 SFDVKD. There are 16 residues in the CDR3. The CDR3 DNA follows: TGTGCCACCAGTGACCCGAAAAAGGGTGCGTCCTACGAGCAGTACTTC. Protein sequence: CATSDPKKGASYEQYF.

The rearrangement uses TRBV10-2 and TRBJ1-1; D gene unclear. V gave up 0 bases and J gave up 7 bases, with 6 bases separating them. The germline V gene has CDR1 WSHSY and CDR2 SAAADI. CDR3 length: 12 amino acids. CDR3 loop: CASSESSGEAFF. The CDR3 DNA reads as TGCGCCAGCAGTGAGTCAAGTGGTGAAGCTTTCTTT.

The chain joins TRBV7-3 to TRBJ2-3; maybe TRBD2 (6 bases). The CDR3 runs to 15 residues. The germline V gene has CDR1 SGHTA and CDR2 FQGTGA. V was pared by 4 bases and J by 2 bases, with 13 bases between. Here the CDR3 DNA reads TGTGCCAGCAGCTCGCATGGGGGGTACACAGATACGCAGTATTTT. Its protein is CASSSHGGYTDTQYF.

In regard to this clonotype: A much larger clone is a single base away; this may be a read error. This rearrangement joins TRBV5-8 to TRBJ1-4; D remains ambiguous. CDR1 and CDR2 (germline): SGHTS, YDEGEE. The CDR3 is 12 amino acids. The CDR3 loop is CASSLENEKLVF. In DNA, the CDR3 is TGTGCCAGCAGCTTAGAGAATGAAAAACTGGTTTTT.

V and J are TRBV6-2 or TRBV6-3 and TRBJ2-3; 15 nucleotides align to TRBD2. Trimming took 5 bases from V and 0 from J; bases not matched to a gene: 6. The CDR3 contains 18 residues. The germline CDR1 and CDR2 sequences are MNHEY and SVGEGT. The CDR3 is CASSPWTSGGASTDTQYF. Here the CDR3 DNA reads TGTGCCAGCAGTCCCTGGACTAGCGGGGGGGCGAGCACAGATACGCAGTATTTT.

This clonotype showed up many times. V usage is TRBV19 and J usage is TRBJ2-1; D not certain. The germline V gene encodes CDR1 LNHDA and CDR2 SQIVND (reference sequence). There are 15 residues in the CDR3. The V gene lost 3 bases and the J gene lost 2 bases, with 11 bases spanning the gap. The CDR3 DNA sequence: TGTGCCAGTAGTATTGATGGGTCTCCCTACAATGAGCAGTTCTTC. Its protein is CASSIDGSPYNEQFF.